This T cell receptor beta chain appears in the sequencing data of a study of early T cells in non-severe SARS-CoV-2 infection. At least ten counts were recorded for this clonotype. The junction had 6 bases not matched to a gene; V was cut back by 5 bases and J by 5 bases. Germline CDR1 reads SGHTA; CDR2 reads FQGNSA. This CDR3 has 15 residues. TCRdb passed the 5' RACE reads through MiXCR, listing each CDR3 protein once. The sample carries about 30,000 distinct CDR3 sequences, around 4% recorded once. The source is an adult who was a healthcare worker with PCR-confirmed SARS-CoV-2 infection or an uninfected control (not recorded which). Sequenced: whole blood. The V and J genes are TRBV7-2 and TRBJ1-4, with 9 bases aligning to TRBD1. The CDR3 DNA follows: TGTGCCAGCAGCCCAGGGACAGGGCCGAATGAAAAACTGTTTTTT. This sequence encodes CASSPGTGPNEKLFF.